The entry below describes one T cell receptor (beta chain). Original handling: Amplification with reference gene primers provided the estimates of nucleated cell counts. This table comes from immunoSEQ multiplex PCR, and its TCRdb copy is limited to in-frame clones, with some not included. The V and J calls and clone size come from that table; D and trimming were worked out from the DNA. The table shows some 100,000 clones, with roughly 88% occurring only once. This CDR3 region has 14 residues. V was clipped by 2 bases and J by 6 bases, with 13 bases between them. Germline CDR1 MNHEY, CDR2 SVGEGT. These data are taken from a study of blood T cell repertoires in COVID-19. Study context: The analysed material was cDNA or gDNA that came from T cells, B-cell-depleted T cells, or PBMCs.

The receptor was isolated from a human donor with active COVID-19. The donor label of this sample is uncertain. Sequenced sample: peripheral blood. This chain uses TRBV6-2 or TRBV6-3 with TRBJ1-1, with D possibly being TRBD1 (5 bases). The CDR3 here is CASSYTLPGSEAFF. The CDR3 bases are TGTGCCAGCAGTTACACACTACCAGGGTCTGAAGCTTTCTTT.